The clone carrying this T cell receptor beta chain came up once. A read error may account for a junction end that differs from germline. This record belongs to a study of tumor and adjacent non-tumor tissue in lung cancer. This CDR3 has 17 residues. Germline assignment: CDR1 MDHEN and CDR2 SYDVKM. No cell sorting was done before RNA was extracted from the tissue. Distant lung tissue was collected more than 3 cm away from the tumor edge. Three rounds of nested PCR, following a modified ARM-PCR protocol, produced the TCRbeta library. TCRdb analysed the multiplex PCR reads with MiXCR anew, one entry per CDR3 protein. The sample lists fewer than 75,000 distinct CDR3 sequences, under 80% seen once, with less than 50% in the top ten.

The sequenced sample consisted of distant non-tumor lung tissue. This chain connects TRBV28 to TRBJ2-3; 10 nucleotides match TRBD2. The source of this sequence is a man in his sixties with non-small cell lung cancer. The CDR3 DNA follows: TGTGCCAGGAGCCCTGCTAGCGGGAGAGGAAGCACAGATACGCACTTTTTT. Its protein product is CARSPASGRGSTDTHFF. Complete variable domain (other parts from reference TRBV28 and TRBJ2-3): DVKVTQSSRYLVKRTGEKVFLECVQDMDHENMFWYRQDPGLGLRLIYFSYDVKMKEKGDIPEGYSVSREKKERFSLILESASTNQTSMYLCARSPASGRGSTDTHFFGPGTRLTVL.